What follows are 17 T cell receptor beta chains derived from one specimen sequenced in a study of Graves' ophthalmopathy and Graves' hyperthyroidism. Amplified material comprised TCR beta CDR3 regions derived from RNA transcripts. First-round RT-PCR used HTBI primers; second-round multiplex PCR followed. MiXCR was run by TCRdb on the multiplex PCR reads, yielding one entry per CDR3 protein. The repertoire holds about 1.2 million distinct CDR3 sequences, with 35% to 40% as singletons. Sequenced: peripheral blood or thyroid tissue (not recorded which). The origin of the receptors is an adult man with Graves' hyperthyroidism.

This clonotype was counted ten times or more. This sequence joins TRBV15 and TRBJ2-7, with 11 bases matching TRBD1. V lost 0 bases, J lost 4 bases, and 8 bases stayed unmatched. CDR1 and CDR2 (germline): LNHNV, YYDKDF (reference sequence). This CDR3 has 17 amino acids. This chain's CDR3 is CATSRDTEDRGLYEQYF. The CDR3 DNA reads TGTGCCACCAGCAGAGATACCGAGGACAGGGGGCTGTACGAGCAGTACTTC.

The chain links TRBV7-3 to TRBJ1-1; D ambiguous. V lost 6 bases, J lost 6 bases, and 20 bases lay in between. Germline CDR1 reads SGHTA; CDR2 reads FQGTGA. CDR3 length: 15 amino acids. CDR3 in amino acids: CASRAKEGRRAEAFF. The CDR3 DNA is TGTGCCAGCAGGGCAAAAGAGGGCAGAAGGGCTGAAGCTTTCTTT.

As DNA, the CDR3 is TGCAGTGCAGCGACAGGGACTTCTACGGCTAACTATGGCTACACCTTC. Protein: CSAATGTSTANYGYTF. The chain uses TRBV20-1 and TRBJ1-2, with TRBD1 identical over 7 bases. The CDR3 covers 16 residues. Losses at the gene ends were 6 bases for V and 0 bases for J; bases not matched to a gene: 13. Germline V gives CDR1 DFQATT, CDR2 SNEGSKA (reference sequence).

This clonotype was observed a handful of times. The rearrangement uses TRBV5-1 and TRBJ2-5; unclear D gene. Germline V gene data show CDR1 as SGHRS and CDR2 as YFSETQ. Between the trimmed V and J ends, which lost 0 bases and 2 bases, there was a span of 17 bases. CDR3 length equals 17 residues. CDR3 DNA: TGCGCCAGCAGCTTGGGGTCCGGGCCGAAAACTCAAGAGACCCAGTACTTC. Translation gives CASSLGSGPKTQETQYF.

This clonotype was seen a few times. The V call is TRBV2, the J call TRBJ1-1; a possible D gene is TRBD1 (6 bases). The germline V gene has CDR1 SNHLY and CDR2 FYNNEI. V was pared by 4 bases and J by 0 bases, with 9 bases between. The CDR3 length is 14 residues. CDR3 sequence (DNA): TGTGCCAGCAGTGTAGACAGGATGAACACTGAAGCTTTCTTT. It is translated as CASSVDRMNTEAFF.

DNA of the CDR3: TGTGCCAGCAGCTTAGTCACCGGGACAAGGGGGTCTTATGGCAATCAGCCCCAGCATTTT. Residues: CASSLVTGTRGSYGNQPQHF. J is TRBJ1-5 and V is TRBV7-9; TRBD1 is a possible D gene (6 bases). This CDR3 region has 20 residues. Trimming stripped 1 base from V and 2 bases from J, with 24 bases between. Germline lookup yields CDR1 SEHNR and CDR2 FQNEAQ (reference sequence).

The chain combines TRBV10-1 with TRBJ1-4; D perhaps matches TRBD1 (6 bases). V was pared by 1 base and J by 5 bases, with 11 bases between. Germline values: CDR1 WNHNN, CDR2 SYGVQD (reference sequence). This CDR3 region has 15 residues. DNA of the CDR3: TGCGCCAGCAGTGAGTGGGGGGACACGAATGAAAAACTGTTTTTT. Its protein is CASSEWGDTNEKLFF.

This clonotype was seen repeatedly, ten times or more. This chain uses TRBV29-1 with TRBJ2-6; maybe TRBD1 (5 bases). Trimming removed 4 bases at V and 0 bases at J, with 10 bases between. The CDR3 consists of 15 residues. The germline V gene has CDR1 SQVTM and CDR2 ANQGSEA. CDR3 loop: CSVVQGSSGANVLTF. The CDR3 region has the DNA TGCAGCGTTGTCCAGGGTAGCTCTGGGGCCAACGTCCTGACTTTC.

CDR3 sequence: CATSSAGQATNEKLFF. The DNA of the CDR3 is TGTGCCACCAGCAGCGCCGGACAAGCAACTAATGAAAAACTGTTTTTT. This chain joins TRBV15 and TRBJ1-4; weak D call: TRBD1 (5 bases). The germline CDR1 and CDR2 sequences are LNHNV and YYDKDF (reference sequence). CDR3 length: 16 amino acids. Trimming took 3 bases from V and 0 from J, leaving 11 bases between them.

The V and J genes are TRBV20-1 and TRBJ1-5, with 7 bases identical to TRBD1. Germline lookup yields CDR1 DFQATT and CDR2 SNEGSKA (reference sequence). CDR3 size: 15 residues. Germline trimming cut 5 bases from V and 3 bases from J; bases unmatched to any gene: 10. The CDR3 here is CSAFELTGDNQPQHF. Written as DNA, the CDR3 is TGCAGTGCTTTCGAACTAACAGGGGACAATCAGCCCCAGCATTTT.

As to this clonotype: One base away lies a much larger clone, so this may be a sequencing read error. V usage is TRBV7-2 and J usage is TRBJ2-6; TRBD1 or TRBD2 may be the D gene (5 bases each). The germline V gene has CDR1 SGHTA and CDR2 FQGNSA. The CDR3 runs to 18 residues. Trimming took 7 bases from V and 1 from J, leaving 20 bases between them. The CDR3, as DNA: TGTGCCAGCACGCTTTACCGGGGCAGACAATCTGGGGCCAACGTCCTGACTTTC. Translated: CASTLYRGRQSGANVLTF.

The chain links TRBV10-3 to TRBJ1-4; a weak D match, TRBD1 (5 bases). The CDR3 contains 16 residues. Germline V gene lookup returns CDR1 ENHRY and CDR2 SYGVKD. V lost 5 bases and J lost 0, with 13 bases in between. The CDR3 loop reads CAISYGAGATNEKLFF. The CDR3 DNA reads TGTGCCATCAGTTACGGGGCCGGGGCAACTAATGAAAAACTGTTTTTT.

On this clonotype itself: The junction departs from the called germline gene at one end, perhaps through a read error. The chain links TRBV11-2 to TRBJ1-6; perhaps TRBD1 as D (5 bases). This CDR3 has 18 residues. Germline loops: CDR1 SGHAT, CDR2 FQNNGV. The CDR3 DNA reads TGTGCCGGCAGCTTTGGTGACAGCCCCATCTCGGGCAATTCACCCCTCCACTTT. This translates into CAGSFGDSPISGNSPLHF.

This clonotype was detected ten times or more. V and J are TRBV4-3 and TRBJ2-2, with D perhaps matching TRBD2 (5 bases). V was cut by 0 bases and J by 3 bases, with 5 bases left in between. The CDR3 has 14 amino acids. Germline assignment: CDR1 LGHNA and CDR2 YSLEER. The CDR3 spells CASSQDGDTGELFF. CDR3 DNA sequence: TGCGCCAGCAGCCAAGACGGGGACACCGGGGAGCTGTTTTTT.

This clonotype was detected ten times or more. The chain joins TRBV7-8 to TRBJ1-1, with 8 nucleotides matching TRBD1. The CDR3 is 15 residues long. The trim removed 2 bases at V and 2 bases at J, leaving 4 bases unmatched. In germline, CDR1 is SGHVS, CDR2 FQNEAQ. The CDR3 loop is CASSLFTGGNTEAFF. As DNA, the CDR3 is TGTGCCAGCAGCTTATTTACAGGGGGAAACACTGAAGCTTTCTTT.

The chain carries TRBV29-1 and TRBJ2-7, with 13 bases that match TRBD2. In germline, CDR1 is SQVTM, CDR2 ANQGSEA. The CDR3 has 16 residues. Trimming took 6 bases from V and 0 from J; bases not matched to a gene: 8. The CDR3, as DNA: TGCAGCGTAAGAGGGACTAGCGGGACTCACTCCTACGAGCAGTACTTC. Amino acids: CSVRGTSGTHSYEQYF.

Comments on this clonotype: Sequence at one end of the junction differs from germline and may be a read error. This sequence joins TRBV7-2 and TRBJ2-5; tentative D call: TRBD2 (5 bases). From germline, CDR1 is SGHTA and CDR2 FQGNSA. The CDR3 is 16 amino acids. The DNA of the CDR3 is TGTGCCAGCGGCTTAAACCCCCCGGCTAGTGGGGAGACCCGGTACTTC. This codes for CASGLNPPASGETRYF.